The 15 T cell receptor beta chains listed next were all sequenced from one sample in a study of cytomegalovirus exposure and HLA in healthy donors. The PCR had 60 Vbeta and 13 Jbeta primers. Only in-frame clones appear in the TCRdb table, and some are missing; sequencing was by immunoSEQ multiplex PCR. The sample has fewer than 150,000 clones; roughly 70% are singletons. Sequenced: PBMCs. The receptors here all came from a woman between 35 and 50 years old in good health and CMV-seronegative.

V gene TRBV14 combines with J gene TRBJ2-3, with 12 bases identical to TRBD2. Germline CDR1 SGHDN, CDR2 FVKESK. The CDR3 totals 12 residues. The J segment lost 12 bases and the V segment lost 6 bases, leaving 4 bases of the junction unmatched. CDR3 sequence (DNA): TGTGCCAGCAGGAGGACTAGCGGGGAACAGTATTTT. Residues: CASRRTSGEQYF.

The rearrangement joins TRBV7-9 to TRBJ2-5; perhaps TRBD1 as D (6 bases). Germline V gene data show CDR1 as SEHNR and CDR2 as FQNEAQ (reference sequence). The CDR3 consists of 14 residues. With 5 bases removed from V and 5 bases from J, the gap between germline ends came to 15 bases. In DNA, the CDR3 is TGTGCCAGCAGCCCGGGACACCTTGGGGAGACCCAGTACTTC. It encodes CASSPGHLGETQYF.

This clone was observed a handful of times. This chain joins TRBV5-1 and TRBJ1-3; 7 bases are shared with TRBD1. Germline values: CDR1 SGHRS, CDR2 YFSETQ. Unmatched junction bases numbered 3, after V lost 3 bases and J lost 3 bases. The CDR3 has 14 amino acids. The CDR3 DNA is TGCGCCAGCAGCTCAGGGGGTTTTGGAAACACCATATATTTT. This encodes CASSSGGFGNTIYF.

The chain recombines TRBV7-9 with TRBJ2-7, with TRBD1 matching over 8 bases. Trimming cost V 5 bases and J 3 bases; bases outside gene matches: 9. Germline values: CDR1 SEHNR, CDR2 FQNEAQ (reference sequence). CDR3 length: 15 residues. CDR3 residues: CASSGQGARVYEQYF. For the CDR3, the DNA is TGTGCCAGCAGCGGGCAGGGGGCGAGGGTCTACGAGCAGTACTTC.

This rearrangement joins TRBV5-4 to TRBJ2-5; 13 bases are a match to TRBD2. Trimming at V came to 1 base and at J to 3 bases, leaving 3 bases not matched to a gene. The CDR3 has 16 amino acids. CDR1 is SGHNT and CDR2 is YYREEE in the germline V gene (reference sequence). CDR3 region: CASSLPGLAGKETQYF. The CDR3 DNA follows: TGTGCCAGCAGCTTGCCGGGACTAGCGGGGAAAGAGACCCAGTACTTC.

The V gene is TRBV4-1, the J gene TRBJ1-3; D remains ambiguous. Germline CDR1 and CDR2: MGHRA and YSYEKL. Trimming took off 4 bases at V and 0 bases at J, with 7 bases between the two ends. The CDR3 length is 14 residues. The CDR3 reads CASSLRFSGNTIYF. CDR3 nucleotide sequence: TGCGCCAGCAGCCTCCGGTTCTCTGGAAACACCATATATTTT.

The chain combines TRBV11-2 with TRBJ2-7, with 8 bases that match TRBD2. This CDR3 is 14 amino acids long. Per the germline V gene, CDR1 is SGHAT and CDR2 is FQNNGV. V lost 9 bases and J lost 7; bases outside the gene matches: 14. The CDR3 nucleotides are TGTGCCAGTATACTGAGCGGGAGCCGGGGGGAGCAGTACTTC. Translating it yields CASILSGSRGEQYF. Complete variable domain (other parts from reference TRBV11-2 and TRBJ2-7): EAGVAQSPRYKIIEKRQSVAFWCNPISGHATLYWYQQILGQGPKLLIQFQNNGVVDDSQLPKDRFSAERLKGVDSTLKIQPAKLEDSAVYLCASILSGSRGEQYFGPGTRLTVT.

Only one count was recorded for this clone. The V call is TRBV5-1, the J call TRBJ2-7; perhaps TRBD1 as D (6 bases). The CDR3 loop spans 15 amino acids. Per the germline V gene, CDR1 is SGHRS and CDR2 is YFSETQ. Trimming pared 4 bases from V and 7 bases from J, leaving 21 bases between. The CDR3, as DNA: TGCGCCAGCAGCCCCCCCGGGACAACCTGGGGTGAGCAGTACTTC. Translation: CASSPPGTTWGEQYF. The whole variable domain, remainder taken from reference TRBV5-1 and TRBJ2-7, is KAGVTQTPRYLIKTRGQQVTLSCSPISGHRSVSWYQQTPGQGLQFLFEYFSETQRNKGNFPGRFSGRQFSNSRSEMNVSTLELGDSALYLCASSPPGTTWGEQYFGPGTRLTVT.

The rearrangement uses TRBV4-1 and TRBJ2-7, with TRBD2 identical over 7 bases. V dropped 1 base and J dropped 6; count of bases not matched to a gene: 9. Germline V gene sequence: CDR1 MGHRA, CDR2 YSYEKL. The CDR3 is made up of 15 amino acids. CDR3 in amino acids: CASSQGGGRAVEQYF. CDR3 bases: TGCGCCAGCAGCCAAGGGGGTGGGAGGGCGGTCGAGCAGTACTTC.

This chain joins TRBV28 and TRBJ1-5; D is ambiguous. The germline V gene encodes CDR1 MDHEN and CDR2 SYDVKM. The CDR3 consists of 17 residues. Deletions cut 6 bases from V and 0 bases from J, with 18 bases between. This CDR3 reads CASSHRPRIHSNQPQHF. The CDR3 nucleotides read TGTGCCAGCAGCCATAGACCGCGGATTCATAGCAATCAGCCCCAGCATTTT.

This clone appeared a few times. The chain combines TRBV5-4 with TRBJ1-2, with D tentatively TRBD1 (6 bases). Trimming left V 0 bases short and J 6 bases short, with 9 bases between. CDR1 and CDR2 from the germline V gene are SGHNT and YYREEE (reference sequence). CDR3 length: 13 residues. The CDR3 spells CASSLVTGNGYTF. CDR3 bases: TGTGCCAGCAGCTTGGTCACAGGGAATGGCTACACCTTC.

The V gene is TRBV7-9, the J gene TRBJ2-1; D call uncertain. The CDR3 extends over 16 amino acids. Germline V CDR1 and CDR2: SEHNR, FQNEAQ (reference sequence). V shed 0 bases and J shed 6 bases, with 15 bases lying between them. CDR3 DNA: TGTGCCAGCAGCTTAGCCGGATGGGTCACGGGCAATGAGCAGTTCTTC. It is translated as CASSLAGWVTGNEQFF.

V is TRBV7-9 and J is TRBJ1-3; D is possibly TRBD1 (6 bases). The CDR3 is 15 amino acids. Germline values: CDR1 SEHNR, CDR2 FQNEAQ (reference sequence). The V end was cut by 4 bases, the J end by 4 bases, with 14 bases between. CDR3 sequence reads: CASSSEWGPGNTIYF. Written as DNA, the CDR3 is TGTGCCAGCAGCTCCGAATGGGGGCCCGGAAACACCATATATTTT.

The chain couples TRBV11-2 to TRBJ1-2; D is possibly TRBD1 (5 bases). This CDR3 is built from 16 residues. Germline values: CDR1 SGHAT, CDR2 FQNNGV. Trimming removed 1 base at V and 1 base at J, with 13 bases between. CDR3: CASSLGARALNYGYTF. Here the CDR3 DNA reads TGTGCCAGCAGCTTAGGGGCCAGGGCTCTTAACTATGGCTACACCTTC.

This chain uses TRBV28 with TRBJ1-2, with D possibly matching TRBD1 (5 bases). This CDR3 region has 13 residues. CDR1 is MDHEN, CDR2 SYDVKM, per germline. Trimming cost V 6 bases and J 4 bases, with 12 bases left between them. The CDR3 is CASSPEGTYGYTF. The CDR3 region has the DNA TGTGCCAGCAGCCCGGAGGGGACCTATGGCTACACCTTC.